The clone carrying this T cell receptor (beta chain) was seen ten or more times. cDNA synthesis used a TRAV/TRBV-specific primer set for both chains. For amplifying TCRs, the PCR ran for approximately 18 cycles with Phusion, which was used together with a constant-region primer and the adapter on the V primers. TCRdb re-analysed the reads in MiXCR, keeping a single row per CDR3 protein. This table holds approximately 84,000 distinct CDR3 sequences, about 17% found once. Germline V gene sequence: CDR1 SGHTA, CDR2 FQGNSA. Trimming shortened V by 2 bases and J by 0 bases, and 10 bases separated the two germline ends. The CDR3 totals 15 residues. Sample time point: after trial treatment. Treatment noted: LDRT plus nivolumab, ipilimumab, low-dose cyclophosphamide and aspirin (RACIN trial). The donors' treatment consisted of nivolumab, ipilimumab, aspirin, low-dose cyclophosphamide and low-dose radiotherapy. Eligibility was restricted to patients presenting with advanced solid tumors that lacked tumor-infiltrating lymphocytes.

This sample is part of a study of low-dose radiotherapy and immunotherapy resistance in tumors. Whole-study context: The patients were given nivolumab 240 mg every two weeks and ipilimumab 1 mg/kg every six weeks, through an intravenous route. Oral administration of aspirin 300 mg daily occurred for four cycles, commencing at cycle 1 day 1.

The chain couples TRBV7-2 to TRBJ1-1, with D maybe TRBD1 (5 bases). This TCR was sampled from a male donor with prostate cancer. Source: PBMCs, taken after low-dose radiotherapy plus immunotherapy. The CDR3: CASSLITGLNTEAFF. In DNA, the CDR3 is TGTGCCAGCAGCTTAATCACAGGTCTGAACACTGAAGCTTTCTTT.